This TCR beta chain was sequenced for a study of CXCR3-negative and CXCR3-positive naive CD8 T cells. On the study more broadly: Overall TRB read output was about 140 million, and each library contained about 1.5 +/- 0.3 million reads.

By phenotype, naive CD8+ T cells were CD45RO-CCR7+CD27+CD95-. The CDR3 consists of 14 residues. Germline CDR1 is SQVTM and CDR2 is ANQGSEA. Study observations and caveats: CXCR3-expressing naive cells carried TRB CDR3s more hydrophobic than those of CXCR3-negative naive cells.

The libraries of TRB cDNA were constructed through 5' RACE using UMI labels. With the 5' RACE reads reprocessed, TCRdb shows one record per CDR3 protein and no DNA. The repertoire table contains approximately 90,000 distinct CDR3 sequences. Points on this clonotype: The antigen remains unidentified.

The material sequenced was naive CXCR3+ CD8+ T cells from blood. As to subset: CD45RO-CCR7+CD27+CD95- naive CD8+ T cells expressing CXCR3 (TNR3+). This receptor was obtained from a human donor in good health. Some clones in this sample may be carry-over from other donors' samples. The chain combines TRBV29-1 with TRBJ2-7; TCRdb lists TRBD1, though no DNA is available to test this call. The CDR3 loop is CSVETPERDYEQYF.